This T cell receptor (beta chain) derives from a study of long-term antiretroviral therapy in people with HIV. General study results and limits: The blood, collected between about 2003 and 2017, was possibly taken under older ART regimens.

Donors needed at least one pre-ART PBMC sample plus at least two post-ART samples. The content of samples before DNA extraction was roughly 0.9-11 million cryopreserved PBMC. Worth noting for this clone: The antigen is undetermined.

The CDR3 is 15 amino acids. V gave up 4 bases and J gave up 9 bases; unmatched junction bases: 13. CDR1 SGHDN and CDR2 FVKESK come from the germline V gene. Samples were assayed with immunoSEQ v3.0 at survey level. Here immunoSEQ multiplex PCR was the method, and the copy in TCRdb shows in-frame clones only, minus some. The table records approximately 16,000 clones, just over 85% of them present only once. The J gene is TRBJ1-2, the V gene TRBV14; 8 positions agree with TRBD1. The TCR sequence derives from a woman under 40 with HIV. This specimen was unsorted PBMCs, taken 2.2 to 2.3 years before starting antiretroviral therapy. The CDR3 is CASSPFPTGGVRYTF. The CDR3, as DNA: TGTGCCAGCAGCCCTTTTCCTACAGGGGGGGTTCGCTACACCTTC.